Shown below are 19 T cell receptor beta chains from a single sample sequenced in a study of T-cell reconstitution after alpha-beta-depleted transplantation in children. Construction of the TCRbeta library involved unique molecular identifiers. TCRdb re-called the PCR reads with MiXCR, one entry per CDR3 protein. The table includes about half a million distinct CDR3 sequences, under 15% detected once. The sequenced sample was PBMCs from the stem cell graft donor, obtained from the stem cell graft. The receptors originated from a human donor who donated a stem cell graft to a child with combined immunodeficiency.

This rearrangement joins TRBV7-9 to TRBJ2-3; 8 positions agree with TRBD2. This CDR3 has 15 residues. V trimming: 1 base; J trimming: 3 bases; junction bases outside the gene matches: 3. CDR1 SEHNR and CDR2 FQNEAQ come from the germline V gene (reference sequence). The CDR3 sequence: CASSLGAGDTDTQYF. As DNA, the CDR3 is TGTGCCAGCAGCTTAGGAGCGGGAGATACAGATACGCAGTATTTT.

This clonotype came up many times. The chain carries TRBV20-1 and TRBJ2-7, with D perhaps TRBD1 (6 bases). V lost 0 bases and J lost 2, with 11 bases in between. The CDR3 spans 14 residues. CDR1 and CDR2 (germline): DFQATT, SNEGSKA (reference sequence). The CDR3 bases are TGCAGTGCTAGAGAGAGGGACATCGCCTACGAGCAGTACTTC. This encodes CSARERDIAYEQYF.

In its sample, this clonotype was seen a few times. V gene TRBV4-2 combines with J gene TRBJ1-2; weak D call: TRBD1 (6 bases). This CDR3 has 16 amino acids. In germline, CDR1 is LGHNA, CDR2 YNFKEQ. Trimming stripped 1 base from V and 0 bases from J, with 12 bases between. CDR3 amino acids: CASSQATGITNYGYTF. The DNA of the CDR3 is TGTGCCAGCAGCCAAGCGACAGGAATCACTAACTATGGCTACACCTTC.

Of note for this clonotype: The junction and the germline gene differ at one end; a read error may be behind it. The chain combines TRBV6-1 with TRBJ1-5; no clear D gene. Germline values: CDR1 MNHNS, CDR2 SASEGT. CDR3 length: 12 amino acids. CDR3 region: CASSEMGQAQHF. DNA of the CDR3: TGTGCCAGCAGTGAAATGGGTCAGGCCCAGCATTTT.

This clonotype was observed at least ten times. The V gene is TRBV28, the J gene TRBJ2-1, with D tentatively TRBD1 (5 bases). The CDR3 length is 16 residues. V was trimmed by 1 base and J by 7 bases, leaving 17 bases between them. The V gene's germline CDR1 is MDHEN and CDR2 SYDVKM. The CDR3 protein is CASSLFGAGYGNEQFF. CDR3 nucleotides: TGTGCCAGCAGTTTATTTGGGGCAGGTTATGGGAATGAGCAGTTCTTC.

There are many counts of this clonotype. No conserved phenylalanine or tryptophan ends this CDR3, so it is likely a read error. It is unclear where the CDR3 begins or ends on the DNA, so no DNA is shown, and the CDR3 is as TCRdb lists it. The chain's CDR3 is CASTPGCLR. This chain uses TRBV5-5 with TRBJ2-2; the D call in the table, TRBD1, was not verified against the DNA. A total of 9 residues make up the CDR3, ends included. The germline V gene has CDR1 SGHKS and CDR2 YYEKEE (reference sequence).

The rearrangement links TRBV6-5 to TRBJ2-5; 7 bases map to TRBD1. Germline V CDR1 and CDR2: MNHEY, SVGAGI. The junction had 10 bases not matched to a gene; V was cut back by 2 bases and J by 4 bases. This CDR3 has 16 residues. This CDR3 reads CASSYETGTFRETQYF. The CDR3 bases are TGTGCCAGCAGTTACGAGACAGGGACATTTCGAGAGACCCAGTACTTC.

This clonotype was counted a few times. The CDR3 is CSVVVLYEQYF. CDR3 bases: TGCAGCGTTGTAGTCCTCTACGAGCAGTACTTC. The chain carries TRBV29-1 and TRBJ2-7; unclear D gene. V lost 4 bases and J lost 3, with 7 bases in between. CDR1 is SQVTM and CDR2 is ANQGSEA in the germline V gene. CDR3 length equals 11 residues.

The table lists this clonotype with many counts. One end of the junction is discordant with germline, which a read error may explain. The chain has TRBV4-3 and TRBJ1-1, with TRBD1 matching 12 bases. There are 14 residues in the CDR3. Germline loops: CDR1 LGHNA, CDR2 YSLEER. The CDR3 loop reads CASSQGQGALETFF. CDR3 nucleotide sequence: TGCGCCAGCAGCCAGGGACAGGGGGCGCTTGAAACTTTCTTT.

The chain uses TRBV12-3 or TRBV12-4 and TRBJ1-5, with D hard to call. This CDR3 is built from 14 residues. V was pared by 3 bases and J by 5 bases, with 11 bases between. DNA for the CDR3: TGTGCCAGCAGTTTCGGGTCCTATTATCAGCCCCAGCATTTT. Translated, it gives CASSFGSYYQPQHF.

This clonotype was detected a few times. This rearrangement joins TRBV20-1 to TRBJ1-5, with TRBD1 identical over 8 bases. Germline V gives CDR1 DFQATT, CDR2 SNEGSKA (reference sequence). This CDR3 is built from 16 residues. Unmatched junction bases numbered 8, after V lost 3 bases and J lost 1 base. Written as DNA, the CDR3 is TGCAGTGCTAGTCCCGGGACAGGTGGGAGCAATCAGCCCCAGCATTTT. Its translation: CSASPGTGGSNQPQHF.

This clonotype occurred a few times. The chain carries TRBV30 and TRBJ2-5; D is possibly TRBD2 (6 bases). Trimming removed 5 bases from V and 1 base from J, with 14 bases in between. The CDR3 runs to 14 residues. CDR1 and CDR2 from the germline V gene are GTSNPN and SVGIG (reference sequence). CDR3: CAWGRLSGQETQYF. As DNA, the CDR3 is TGTGCCTGGGGGAGGCTTAGCGGCCAAGAGACCCAGTACTTC.

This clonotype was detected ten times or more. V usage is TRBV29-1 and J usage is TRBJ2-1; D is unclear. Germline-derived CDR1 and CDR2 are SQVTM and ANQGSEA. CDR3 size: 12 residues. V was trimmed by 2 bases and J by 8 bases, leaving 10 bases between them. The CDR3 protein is CSVERQDDEQFF. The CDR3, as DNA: TGCAGCGTTGAACGCCAGGACGATGAGCAGTTCTTC.

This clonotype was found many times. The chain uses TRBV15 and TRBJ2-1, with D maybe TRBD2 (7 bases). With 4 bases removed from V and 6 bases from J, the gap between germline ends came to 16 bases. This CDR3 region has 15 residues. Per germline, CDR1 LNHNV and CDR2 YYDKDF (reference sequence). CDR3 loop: CATSKLGGGRNEQFF. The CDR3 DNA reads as TGTGCCACCAGCAAACTAGGGGGGGGCCGCAATGAGCAGTTCTTC.

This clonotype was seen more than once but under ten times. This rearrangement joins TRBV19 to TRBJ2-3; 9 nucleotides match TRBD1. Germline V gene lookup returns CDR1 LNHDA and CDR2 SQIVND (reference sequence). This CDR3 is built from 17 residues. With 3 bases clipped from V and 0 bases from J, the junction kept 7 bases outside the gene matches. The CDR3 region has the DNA TGTGCCAGTAGTATCACCCGGACAGGGGCTAGCACAGATACGCAGTATTTT. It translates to CASSITRTGASTDTQYF.

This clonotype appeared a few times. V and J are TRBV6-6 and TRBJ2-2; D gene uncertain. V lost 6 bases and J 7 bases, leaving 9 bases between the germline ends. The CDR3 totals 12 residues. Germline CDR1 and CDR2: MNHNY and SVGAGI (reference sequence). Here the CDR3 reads CASSPRHGELFF. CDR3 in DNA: TGTGCCAGCAGCCCGCGCCACGGGGAGCTGTTTTTT.

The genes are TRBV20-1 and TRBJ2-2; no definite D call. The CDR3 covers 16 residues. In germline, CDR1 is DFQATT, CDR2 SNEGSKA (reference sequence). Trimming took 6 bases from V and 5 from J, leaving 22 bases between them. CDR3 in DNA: TGCAGTGCACACTCCCCTAGTGGTGGATCGACCGGGGAGCTGTTTTTT. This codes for CSAHSPSGGSTGELFF.

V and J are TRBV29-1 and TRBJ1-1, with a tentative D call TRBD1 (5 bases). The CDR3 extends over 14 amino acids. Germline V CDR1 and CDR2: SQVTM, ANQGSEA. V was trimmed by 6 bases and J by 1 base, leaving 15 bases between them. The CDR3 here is CSVQARESNTEAFF. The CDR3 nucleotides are TGCAGCGTACAAGCCAGGGAGTCGAACACTGAAGCTTTCTTT.

DNA of the CDR3: TGCGCCAGCAGCGCACGCCCGGGACAGACCAACTACGAGCAGTACTTC. Translation gives CASSARPGQTNYEQYF. The chain couples TRBV5-1 to TRBJ2-7, with 7 bases lining up with TRBD1. Germline lookup yields CDR1 SGHRS and CDR2 YFSETQ. V was clipped by 4 bases and J by 3 bases; unmatched bases: 13. The CDR3 runs to 16 residues. The full variable domain, its missing parts supplied by reference TRBV5-1 and TRBJ2-7, is KAGVTQTPRYLIKTRGQQVTLSCSPISGHRSVSWYQQTPGQGLQFLFEYFSETQRNKGNFPGRFSGRQFSNSRSEMNVSTLELGDSALYLCASSARPGQTNYEQYFGPGTRLTVT.